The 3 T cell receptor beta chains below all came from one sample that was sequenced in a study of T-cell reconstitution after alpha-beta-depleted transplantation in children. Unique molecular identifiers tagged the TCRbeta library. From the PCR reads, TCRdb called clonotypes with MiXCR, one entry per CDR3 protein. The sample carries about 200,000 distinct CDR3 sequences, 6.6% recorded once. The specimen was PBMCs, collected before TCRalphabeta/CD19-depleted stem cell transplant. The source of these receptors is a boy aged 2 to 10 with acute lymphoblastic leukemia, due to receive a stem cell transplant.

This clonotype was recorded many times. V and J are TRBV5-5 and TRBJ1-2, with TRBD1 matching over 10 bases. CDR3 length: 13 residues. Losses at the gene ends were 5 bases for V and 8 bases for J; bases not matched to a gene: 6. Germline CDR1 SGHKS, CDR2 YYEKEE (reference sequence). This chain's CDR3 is CASRPATGGGYTF. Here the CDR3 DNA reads TGTGCCAGCAGACCGGCGACAGGGGGCGGCTACACCTTC.

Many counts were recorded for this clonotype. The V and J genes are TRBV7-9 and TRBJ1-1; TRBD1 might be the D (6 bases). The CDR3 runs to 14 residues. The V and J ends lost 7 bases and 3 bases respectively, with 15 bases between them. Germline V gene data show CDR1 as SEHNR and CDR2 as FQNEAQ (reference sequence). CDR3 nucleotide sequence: TGTGCCAGCAACAAAGGGGGATCCTACACTGAAGCTTTCTTT. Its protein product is CASNKGGSYTEAFF.

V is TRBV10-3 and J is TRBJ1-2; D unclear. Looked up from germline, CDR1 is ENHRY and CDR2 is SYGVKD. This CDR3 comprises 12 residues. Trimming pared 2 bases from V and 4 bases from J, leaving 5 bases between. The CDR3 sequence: CAISEAAYGYTF. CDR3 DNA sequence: TGTGCCATCAGTGAGGCGGCCTATGGCTACACCTTC.